This T cell receptor (beta chain) is from a study of Tregs in tolerant kidney transplant recipients. Points from the study as a whole: Findings come from small patient numbers and require larger validation. Tregs expanded with activated donor B cells seemed most donor-specific.

Per germline, CDR1 SGHTA and CDR2 FQGTGA. The V end lost 2 bases, the J end lost 2 bases, and 15 bases lay between the germline ends. The CDR3 is 17 residues long. For this clone: What it recognizes is unknown.

Profiling relied on immunoSEQ multiplex PCR, and the TCRdb table lists in-frame clones only, not all of them. The repertoire consists of about 46,000 clones, with less than 95% occurring once and the leading ten covering 0.6% to 0.7%. CD4+CD25+CD127- Tregs, CD4+CD25- non-Tregs, CD4 and CD8 cells were sorted. The sequencing input was Tregs from blood. This chain connects TRBV7-3 to TRBJ2-2, with D unclear. The origin of this receptor is a human donor in good health. The DNA for the CDR3 is TGTGCCAGCAGCTTATTTGCAAGTGCTAGAAACACCGGGGAGCTGTTTTTT. This codes for CASSLFASARNTGELFF.